What follows are 6 T cell receptor beta chains derived from one specimen sequenced in a study of OX40 agonist ivuxolimab in advanced cancers. Sequencing was performed with immunoSEQ multiplex PCR; in TCRdb, only in-frame clones are kept and a portion is missing. In the table there are some 75,000 clones, approximately 84% of which are singletons. This specimen was CD4+ or CD8+ T cells sorted from blood, taken in a trial of the OX40 agonist ivuxolimab. The receptor set was obtained from an adult with an advanced solid tumor such as melanoma, head and neck, liver or kidney cancer.

The chain couples TRBV28 to TRBJ2-2; D not certain. The germline V gene encodes CDR1 MDHEN and CDR2 SYDVKM. The CDR3 runs to 14 residues. The V and J ends lost 4 bases and 6 bases respectively, with 12 bases between them. CDR3 nucleotides: TGTGCCAGCAGTTACTCAGGAAACGCCGGGGAGCTGTTTTTT. It is translated as CASSYSGNAGELFF.

This sequence joins TRBV7-9 and TRBJ2-1, with a weak D call TRBD1 (6 bases). V was pared by 3 bases and J by 8 bases, with 23 bases between. Looked up from germline, CDR1 is SEHNR and CDR2 is FQNEAQ (reference sequence). The CDR3 loop spans 17 amino acids. This chain's CDR3 is CASSFARTAVGVDEQFF. The CDR3 DNA reads as TGTGCCAGCAGCTTCGCCAGGACAGCAGTCGGTGTCGATGAGCAGTTCTTC.

The chain couples TRBV4-1 to TRBJ2-5; 8 positions match TRBD2. The CDR3 is 18 residues long. The germline CDR1 and CDR2 sequences are MGHRA and YSYEKL. J lost 5 bases, V lost 0 bases, and 14 bases had no gene match. Written as DNA, the CDR3 is TGCGCCAGCAGCCAAGAACGGGGCGGGGGGCCCATCTGGGAGACCCAGTACTTC. Its protein product is CASSQERGGGPIWETQYF.

This clone was detected a few times. The chain is built from TRBV5-1 and TRBJ2-7; 7 nucleotides match TRBD2. Trimming cost V 0 bases and J 2 bases; bases outside gene matches: 2. The CDR3 covers 14 residues. CDR1 is SGHRS and CDR2 is YFSETQ in the germline V gene. CDR3 in DNA: TGCGCCAGCAGCTTGGTCGCGGGGGCCTACGAGCAGTACTTC. Translation: CASSLVAGAYEQYF.

This chain joins TRBV7-2 and TRBJ2-3, with unresolved D. Germline V gene data show CDR1 as SGHTA and CDR2 as FQGNSA. The germline V and J ends were trimmed by 4 bases and 6 bases, with 11 bases remaining between them. CDR3 length: 13 amino acids. The CDR3 loop reads CASSSMRSDTQYF. The DNA for the CDR3 is TGTGCCAGCAGCTCTATGAGGTCTGATACGCAGTATTTT.

The genes are TRBV11-3 and TRBJ2-7; weak D call: TRBD2 (5 bases). The V gene's germline CDR1 is SGHNT and CDR2 YENEEA. Trimming stripped 6 bases from V and 5 bases from J, with 14 bases between. CDR3 size: 13 residues. CDR3 DNA: TGTGCCAGCAGTCTCTATTCCGGGAACGAGCAGTACTTC. Translating it yields CASSLYSGNEQYF.